This T cell receptor (beta chain) was captured in a study of T cell repertoires in cytomegalovirus infection. TCRdb re-called the reads through MiXCR, storing one row per CDR3 protein. The sample gives approximately 770,000 distinct CDR3 sequences, about 28% of which show up once; roughly 14% is in the top ten. Germline trimming cut 6 bases from V and 5 bases from J; bases unmatched to any gene: 11. This CDR3 region has 15 residues. The V gene's germline CDR1 is MNHEY and CDR2 SVGEGT. About this clonotype itself: Its target is not known.

The sample here was cultured CD8+ T cells from PBMCs, taken from culture after CMV antigen stimulation. This TCR was sampled from a human donor in good health (CMV status not recorded). Some clones in this sample may be carry-over from other donors' samples. This sequence joins TRBV6-2 or TRBV6-3 and TRBJ1-2, with 8 bases matching TRBD1. The CDR3 nucleotides read TGTGCCAGCAGACCCCTAACAGGGGGAGAGTATGGCTACACCTTC. Its protein is CASRPLTGGEYGYTF.